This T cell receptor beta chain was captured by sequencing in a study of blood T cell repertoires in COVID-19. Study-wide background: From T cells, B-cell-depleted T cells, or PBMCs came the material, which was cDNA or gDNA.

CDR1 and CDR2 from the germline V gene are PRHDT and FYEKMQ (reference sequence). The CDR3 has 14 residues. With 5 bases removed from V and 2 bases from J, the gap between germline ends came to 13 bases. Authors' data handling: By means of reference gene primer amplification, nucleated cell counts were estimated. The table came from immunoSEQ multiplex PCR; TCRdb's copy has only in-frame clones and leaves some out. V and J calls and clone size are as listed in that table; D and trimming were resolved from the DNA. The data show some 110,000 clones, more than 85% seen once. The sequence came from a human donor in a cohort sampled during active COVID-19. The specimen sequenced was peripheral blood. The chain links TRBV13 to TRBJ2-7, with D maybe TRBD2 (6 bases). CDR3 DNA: TGTGCCAGCAGCCAAAAAAGGACTACCTACGAGCAGTACTTC. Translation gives CASSQKRTTYEQYF.